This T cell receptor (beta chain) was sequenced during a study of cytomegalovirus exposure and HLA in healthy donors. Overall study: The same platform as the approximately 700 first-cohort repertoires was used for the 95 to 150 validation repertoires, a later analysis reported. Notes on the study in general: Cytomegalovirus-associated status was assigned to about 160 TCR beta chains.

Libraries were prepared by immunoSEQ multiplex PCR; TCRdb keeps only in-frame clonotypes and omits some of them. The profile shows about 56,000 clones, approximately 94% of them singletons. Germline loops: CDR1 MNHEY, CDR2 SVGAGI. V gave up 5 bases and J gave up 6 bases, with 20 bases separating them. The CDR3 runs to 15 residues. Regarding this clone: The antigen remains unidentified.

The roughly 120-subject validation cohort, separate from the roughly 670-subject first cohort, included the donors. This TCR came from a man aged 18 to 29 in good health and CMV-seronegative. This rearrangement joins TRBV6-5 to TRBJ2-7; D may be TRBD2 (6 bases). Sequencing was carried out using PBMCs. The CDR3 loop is CASSTPMRGSLEQYF. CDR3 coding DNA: TGTGCCAGCAGTACCCCGATGCGGGGTTCCCTCGAGCAGTACTTC.